Below, one T cell receptor (beta chain) is given with its context. Its antigen is still unknown. The data were taken from a study of T-cell reconstitution after alpha-beta-depleted transplantation in children. Trimming cost V 8 bases and J 3 bases, with 20 bases left between them. The CDR3 runs 16 residues. Overall study findings and caveats: Newly generated T cells supplied most T-cell counts and diversity one year post-transplant. Recipient T cells and thymic progenitors that survived were the source of the high TCRbeta diversity seen at day 60 in some patients. Roughly two months post-transplant, alpha-beta T cells reportedly originated from several hundred graft clones that had expanded.

Unique molecular identifiers were incorporated during preparation of the TCRbeta library. One entry per CDR3 protein results from TCRdb running MiXCR on the PCR reads. The sample lists around 960,000 distinct CDR3 sequences; about 31% were seen once. The sample was PBMCs, mostly from graft donor cells, taken 360 days after TCRalphabeta/CD19-depleted stem cell transplant. The gene calls are TRBV12-3 or TRBV12-4 and TRBJ1-5; D not certain. The clonotype was recovered from a boy less than two years old who had a stem cell transplant for SCID, so the T cells may come from the graft donor. The CDR3 region has the DNA TGTGCCAGCGGATCGTTCACACCGACTACCAATCAGCCCCAGCATTTT. Translation gives CASGSFTPTTNQPQHF.